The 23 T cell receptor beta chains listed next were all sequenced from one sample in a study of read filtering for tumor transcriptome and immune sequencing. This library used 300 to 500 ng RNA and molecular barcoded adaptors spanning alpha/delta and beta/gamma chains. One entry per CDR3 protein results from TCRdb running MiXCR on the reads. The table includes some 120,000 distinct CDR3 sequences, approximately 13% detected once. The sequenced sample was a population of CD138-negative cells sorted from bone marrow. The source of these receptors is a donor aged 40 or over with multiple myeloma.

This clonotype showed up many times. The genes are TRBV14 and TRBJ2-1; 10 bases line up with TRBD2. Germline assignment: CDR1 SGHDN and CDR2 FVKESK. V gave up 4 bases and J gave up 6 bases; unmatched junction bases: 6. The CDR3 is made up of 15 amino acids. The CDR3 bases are TGTGCCAGCAGCCGAAGCGGGAGGGCGGGCAATGAGCAGTTCTTC. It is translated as CASSRSGRAGNEQFF.

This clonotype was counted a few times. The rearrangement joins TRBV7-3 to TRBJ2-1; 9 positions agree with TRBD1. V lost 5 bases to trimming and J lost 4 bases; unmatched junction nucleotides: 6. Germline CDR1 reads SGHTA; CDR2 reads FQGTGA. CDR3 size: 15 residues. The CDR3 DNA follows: TGTGCCAGCAGCCCCGGGACAGGGACTTACAATGAGCAGTTCTTC. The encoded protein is CASSPGTGTYNEQFF.

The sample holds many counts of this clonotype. CDR3 region: CASRRPYYSNQPQHF. Written as DNA, the CDR3 is TGTGCCAGTAGACGACCCTATTATAGCAATCAGCCCCAGCATTTT. The rearrangement uses TRBV19 and TRBJ1-5; D uncertain. Germline V gene sequence: CDR1 LNHDA, CDR2 SQIVND (reference sequence). This CDR3 region has 15 residues. Between the trimmed V and J ends, which lost 6 bases and 0 bases, there was a span of 12 bases.

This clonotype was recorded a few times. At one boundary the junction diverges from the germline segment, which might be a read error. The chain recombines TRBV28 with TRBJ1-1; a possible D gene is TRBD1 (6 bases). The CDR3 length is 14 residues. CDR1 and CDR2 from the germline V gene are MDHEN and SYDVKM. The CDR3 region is CASSLGGRGTGAFF. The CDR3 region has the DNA TGTGCCAGCAGTTTAGGGGGCAGGGGCACTGGAGCTTTCTTT.

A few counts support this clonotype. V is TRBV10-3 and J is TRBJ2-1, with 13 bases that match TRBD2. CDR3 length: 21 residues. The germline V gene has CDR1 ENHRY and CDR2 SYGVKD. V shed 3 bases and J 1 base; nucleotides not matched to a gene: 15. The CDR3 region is CAISEQGGLAGERVSYNEQFF. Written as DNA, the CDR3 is TGTGCCATCAGTGAACAGGGTGGACTAGCGGGGGAGAGGGTGTCCTACAATGAGCAGTTCTTC.

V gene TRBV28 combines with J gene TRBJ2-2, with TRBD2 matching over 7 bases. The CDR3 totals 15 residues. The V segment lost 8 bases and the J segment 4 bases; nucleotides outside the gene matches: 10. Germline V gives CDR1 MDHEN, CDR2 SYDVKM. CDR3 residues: CASFWQGGGTGELFF. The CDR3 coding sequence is TGTGCCAGCTTCTGGCAGGGCGGGGGCACCGGGGAGCTGTTTTTT.

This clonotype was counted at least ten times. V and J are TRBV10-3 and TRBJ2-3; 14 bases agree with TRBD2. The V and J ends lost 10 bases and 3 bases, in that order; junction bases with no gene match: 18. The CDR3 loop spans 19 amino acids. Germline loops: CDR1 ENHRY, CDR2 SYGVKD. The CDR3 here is CATRGTSGSGGLRTDTQYF. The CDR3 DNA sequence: TGTGCCACCCGAGGGACTAGCGGGAGCGGGGGGTTGAGGACAGATACGCAGTATTTT.

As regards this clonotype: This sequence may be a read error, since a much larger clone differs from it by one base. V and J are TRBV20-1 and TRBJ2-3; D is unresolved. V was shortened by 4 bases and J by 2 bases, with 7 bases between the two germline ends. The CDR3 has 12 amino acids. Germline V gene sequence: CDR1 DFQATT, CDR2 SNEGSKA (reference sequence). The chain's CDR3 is CSAKEDTDTQYF. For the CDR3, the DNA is TGCAGTGCTAAAGAGGACACAGATACGCAGTATTTT.

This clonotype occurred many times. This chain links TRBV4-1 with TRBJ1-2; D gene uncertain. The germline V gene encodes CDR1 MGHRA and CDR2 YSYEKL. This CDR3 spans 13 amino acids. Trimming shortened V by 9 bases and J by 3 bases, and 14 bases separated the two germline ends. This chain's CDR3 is CASTPRDDYGYTF. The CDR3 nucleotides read TGCGCCAGTACACCAAGAGATGACTATGGCTACACCTTC.

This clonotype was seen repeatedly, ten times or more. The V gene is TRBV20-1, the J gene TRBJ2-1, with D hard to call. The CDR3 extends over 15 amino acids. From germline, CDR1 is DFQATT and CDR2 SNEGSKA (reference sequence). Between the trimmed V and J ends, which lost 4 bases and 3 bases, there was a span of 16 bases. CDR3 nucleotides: TGCAGTGCTAAGACATGGTTAAAGATCTACAATGAGCAGTTCTTC. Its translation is CSAKTWLKIYNEQFF.

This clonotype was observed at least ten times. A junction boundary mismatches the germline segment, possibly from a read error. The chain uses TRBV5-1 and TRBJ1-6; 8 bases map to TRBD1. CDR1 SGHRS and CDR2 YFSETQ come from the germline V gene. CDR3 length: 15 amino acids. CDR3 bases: TGCGCCAGCCGCTCCATGACAGGGGATAACTCACCCCTCCACTTT. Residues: CASRSMTGDNSPLHF.

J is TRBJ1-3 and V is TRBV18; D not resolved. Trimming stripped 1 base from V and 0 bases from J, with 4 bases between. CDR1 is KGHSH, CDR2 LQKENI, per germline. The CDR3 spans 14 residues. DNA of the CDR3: TGTGCCAGCTCACCACTCGACTCTGGAAACACCATATATTTT. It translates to CASSPLDSGNTIYF. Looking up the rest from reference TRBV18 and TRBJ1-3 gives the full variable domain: NAGVMQNPRHLVRRRGQEARLRCSPMKGHSHVYWYRQLPEEGLKFMVYLQKENIIDESGMPKERFSAEFPKEGPSILRIQQVVRGDSAAYFCASSPLDSGNTIYFGEGSWLTVV.

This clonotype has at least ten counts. CDR3 sequence reads: CASSSPTVAPYEQYF. The CDR3 bases are TGTGCCAGCAGCTCCCCTACTGTTGCGCCCTACGAGCAGTACTTC. The chain uses TRBV11-2 and TRBJ2-7, with D unclear. Trimming stripped 4 bases from V and 2 bases from J, with 15 bases between. Germline V lookup: CDR1 SGHAT, CDR2 FQNNGV. This CDR3 contains 15 residues.

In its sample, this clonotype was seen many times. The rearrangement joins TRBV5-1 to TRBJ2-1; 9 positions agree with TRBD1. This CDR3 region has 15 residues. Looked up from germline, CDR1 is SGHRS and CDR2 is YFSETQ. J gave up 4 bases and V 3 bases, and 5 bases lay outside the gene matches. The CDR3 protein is CASSSEGTGYNEQFF. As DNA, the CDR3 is TGCGCCAGCAGCTCGGAGGGGACAGGGTACAATGAGCAGTTCTTC.

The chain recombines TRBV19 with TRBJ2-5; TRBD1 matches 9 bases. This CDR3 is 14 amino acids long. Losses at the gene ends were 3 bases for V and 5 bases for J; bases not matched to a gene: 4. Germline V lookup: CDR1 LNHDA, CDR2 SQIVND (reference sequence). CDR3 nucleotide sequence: TGTGCCAGTAGTATCTGGACAGGGGAGGAGACCCAGTACTTC. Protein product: CASSIWTGEETQYF. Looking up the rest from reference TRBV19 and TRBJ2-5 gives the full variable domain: DGGITQSPKYLFRKEGQNVTLSCEQNLNHDAMYWYRQDPGQGLRLIYYSQIVNDFQKGDIAEGYSVSREKKESFPLTVTSAQKNPTAFYLCASSIWTGEETQYFGPGTRLLVL.

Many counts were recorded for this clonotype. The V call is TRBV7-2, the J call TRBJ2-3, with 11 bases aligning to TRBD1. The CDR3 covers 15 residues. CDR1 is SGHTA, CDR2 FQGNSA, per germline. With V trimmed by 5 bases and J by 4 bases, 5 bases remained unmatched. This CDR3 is CASSLGQGASDTQYF. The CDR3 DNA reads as TGTGCCAGCAGCCTCGGACAGGGGGCCTCAGATACGCAGTATTTT.

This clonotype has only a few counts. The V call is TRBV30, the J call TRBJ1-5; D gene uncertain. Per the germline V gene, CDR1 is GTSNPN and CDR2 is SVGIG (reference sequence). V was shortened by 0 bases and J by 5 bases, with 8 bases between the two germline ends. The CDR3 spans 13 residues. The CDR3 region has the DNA TGTGCCTGGAGTGTAAATCGGGATCAGCCCCAGCATTTT. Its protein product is CAWSVNRDQPQHF.

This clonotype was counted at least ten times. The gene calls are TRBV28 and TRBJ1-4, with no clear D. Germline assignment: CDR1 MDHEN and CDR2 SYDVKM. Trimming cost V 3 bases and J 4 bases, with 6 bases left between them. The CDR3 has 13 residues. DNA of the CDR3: TGTGCCAGCAGTTTTGGGAGTAATGAAAAACTGTTTTTT. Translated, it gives CASSFGSNEKLFF. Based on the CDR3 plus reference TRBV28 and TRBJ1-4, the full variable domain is DVKVTQSSRYLVKRTGEKVFLECVQDMDHENMFWYRQDPGLGLRLIYFSYDVKMKEKGDIPEGYSVSREKKERFSLILESASTNQTSMYLCASSFGSNEKLFFGSGTQLSVL.

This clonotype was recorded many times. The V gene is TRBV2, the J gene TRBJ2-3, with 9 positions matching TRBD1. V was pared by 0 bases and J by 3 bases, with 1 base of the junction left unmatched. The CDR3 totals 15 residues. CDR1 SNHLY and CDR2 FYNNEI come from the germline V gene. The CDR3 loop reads CASSEAGQGTDTQYF. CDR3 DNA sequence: TGTGCCAGCAGTGAAGCGGGACAGGGTACAGATACGCAGTATTTT.

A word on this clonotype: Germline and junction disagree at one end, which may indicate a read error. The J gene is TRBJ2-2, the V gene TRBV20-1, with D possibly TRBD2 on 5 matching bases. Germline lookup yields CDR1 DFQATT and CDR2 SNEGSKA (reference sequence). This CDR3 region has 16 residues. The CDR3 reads CSARDWGGVNTGEQLF. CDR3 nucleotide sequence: TGCAGTGCTAGAGATTGGGGTGGGGTGAACACCGGGGAGCAGTTGTTT.

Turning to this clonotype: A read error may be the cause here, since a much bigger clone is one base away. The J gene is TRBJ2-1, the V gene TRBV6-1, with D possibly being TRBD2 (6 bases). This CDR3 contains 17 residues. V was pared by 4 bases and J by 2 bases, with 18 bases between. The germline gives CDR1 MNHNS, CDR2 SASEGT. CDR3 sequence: CASSGVFFGGTYNEQFF. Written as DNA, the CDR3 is TGTGCCAGCAGTGGAGTTTTTTTCGGCGGGACCTACAATGAGCAGTTCTTC.

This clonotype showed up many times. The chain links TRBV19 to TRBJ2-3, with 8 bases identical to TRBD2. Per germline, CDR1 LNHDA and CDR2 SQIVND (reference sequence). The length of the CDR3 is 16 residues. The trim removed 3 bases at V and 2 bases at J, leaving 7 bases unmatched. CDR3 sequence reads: CASSIRGGSTTDTQYF. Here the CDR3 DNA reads TGTGCCAGTAGTATTCGGGGGGGCTCGACCACAGATACGCAGTATTTT.

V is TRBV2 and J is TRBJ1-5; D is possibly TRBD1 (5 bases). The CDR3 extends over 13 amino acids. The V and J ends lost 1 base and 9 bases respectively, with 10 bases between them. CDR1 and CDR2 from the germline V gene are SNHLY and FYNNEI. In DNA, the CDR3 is TGTGCCAGCAGTGAAGGTGGGGGGGGGCCCCAGCATTTT. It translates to CASSEGGGGPQHF.